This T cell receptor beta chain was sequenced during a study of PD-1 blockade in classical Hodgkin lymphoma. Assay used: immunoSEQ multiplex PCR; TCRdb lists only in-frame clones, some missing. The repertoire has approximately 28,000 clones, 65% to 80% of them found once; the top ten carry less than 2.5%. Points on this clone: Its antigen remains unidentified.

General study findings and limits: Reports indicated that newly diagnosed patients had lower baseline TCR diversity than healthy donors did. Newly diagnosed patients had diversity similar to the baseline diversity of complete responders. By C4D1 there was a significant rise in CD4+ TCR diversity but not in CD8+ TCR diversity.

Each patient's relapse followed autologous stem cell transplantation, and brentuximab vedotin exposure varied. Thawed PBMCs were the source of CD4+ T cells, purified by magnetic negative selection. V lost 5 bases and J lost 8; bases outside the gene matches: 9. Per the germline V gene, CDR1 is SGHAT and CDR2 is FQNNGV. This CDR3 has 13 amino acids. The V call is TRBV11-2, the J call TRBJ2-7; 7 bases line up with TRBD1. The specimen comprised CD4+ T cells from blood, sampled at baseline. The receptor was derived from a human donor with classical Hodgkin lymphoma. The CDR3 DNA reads TGTGCCAGCAGCCAAACGACAGGGATAAAGCAGTACTTC. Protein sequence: CASSQTTGIKQYF. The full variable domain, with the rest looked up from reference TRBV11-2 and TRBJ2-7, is EAGVAQSPRYKIIEKRQSVAFWCNPISGHATLYWYQQILGQGPKLLIQFQNNGVVDDSQLPKDRFSAERLKGVDSTLKIQPAKLEDSAVYLCASSQTTGIKQYFGPGTRLTVT.